These 11 T cell receptor beta chains originate from one sample sequenced in a study of CD8 T cells in ankylosing spondylitis. TCRdb used MiXCR to reprocess the 5' RACE reads, holding one entry per CDR3 protein. This sample has fewer than 750,000 distinct CDR3 sequences, with 19% found just once. Study-wide results and limits: A TCR beta motif of 8 or 9 highly homologous variants appeared characteristic of ankylosing spondylitis blood.

No antigen has been identified for these receptors. Input material: blood, either unsorted or a sorted T cell fraction (not recorded which). The receptors stem from a male donor with ankylosing spondylitis.

This chain uses TRBV6-1 with TRBJ2-5; the match to TRBD2 covers 13 bases. Trimming cost V 3 bases and J 5 bases; bases outside gene matches: 3. The CDR3 contains 15 residues. CDR1 is MNHNS, CDR2 SASEGT, per germline. The CDR3 sequence is CASSETSGGWETQYF. The CDR3 region has the DNA TGTGCCAGCAGTGAGACTAGCGGGGGGTGGGAGACCCAGTACTTC.

This clonotype was counted at least ten times. At one boundary the junction diverges from the germline segment, which might be a read error. The rearrangement uses TRBV5-1 and TRBJ2-2, with 7 bases lining up with TRBD1. Germline CDR1 SGHRS, CDR2 YFSETQ. CDR3 length: 16 amino acids. In DNA, the CDR3 is TGTGCCAGCAGTTTAGCCGGGACAGCGAACACCGGGGAGCTGTTTTTT. It specifies CASSLAGTANTGELFF.

This clonotype has a handful of counts. The genes are TRBV7-8 and TRBJ2-7; D perhaps matches TRBD2 (7 bases). Germline CDR1 and CDR2: SGHVS and FQNEAQ. V was shortened by 8 bases and J by 3 bases, with 14 bases between the two germline ends. This CDR3 comprises 13 residues. The DNA for the CDR3 is TGTGCCAGCTCCGGGGGAGGGGGCTACGAGCAGTACTTC. Translating gives CASSGGGGYEQYF.

CDR3 protein: CASSLGKGIAGGPRDTQYF. The CDR3 DNA follows: TGCGCCAGCAGCTTGGGCAAGGGAATAGCGGGGGGGCCCAGAGATACGCAGTATTTT. This chain links TRBV5-1 with TRBJ2-3, with 11 bases that match TRBD2. Per the germline V gene, CDR1 is SGHRS and CDR2 is YFSETQ. The V and J ends lost 0 bases and 5 bases, in that order; junction bases with no gene match: 14. The CDR3 is made up of 19 amino acids.

This clonotype was seen more than once but under ten times. The chain combines TRBV9 with TRBJ2-1; 8 nucleotides align to TRBD2. The J segment lost 4 bases and the V segment lost 3 bases, leaving 6 bases of the junction unmatched. The germline V gene has CDR1 SGDLS and CDR2 YYNGEE. This CDR3 comprises 15 residues. CDR3 residues: CASSGRGGRYNEQFF. CDR3 bases: TGTGCCAGCAGCGGTCGGGGGGGCAGGTACAATGAGCAGTTCTTC.

This clonotype was counted a few times. The genes are TRBV7-7 and TRBJ2-5, with D tentatively TRBD1 or TRBD2 (5 bases each). The CDR3 totals 13 residues. V was pared by 8 bases and J by 4 bases, with 14 bases between. The germline V gene encodes CDR1 SSHAT and CDR2 FNYEAQ (reference sequence). CDR3 DNA: TGTGCCAGCGGCCCGGGTGGGGGAGAGACCCAGTACTTC. Translation gives CASGPGGGETQYF.

This clonotype was observed a handful of times. The chain is built from TRBV5-1 and TRBJ2-2; 7 bases are shared with TRBD1. The V and J ends lost 4 bases and 4 bases, in that order; junction bases with no gene match: 7. CDR3 size: 15 residues. CDR1 and CDR2 (germline): SGHRS, YFSETQ. This CDR3 reads CASSQLTGFTGELFF. In DNA form, the CDR3 reads TGCGCCAGCAGCCAACTGACAGGGTTCACCGGGGAGCTGTTTTTT.

This CDR3 is CASSILGTGSKNIQYF. CDR3 in DNA: TGTGCCAGTAGTATCCTGGGAACAGGGTCCAAAAACATTCAGTACTTC. The chain joins TRBV19 to TRBJ2-4; TRBD1 might be the D (6 bases). Germline lookup yields CDR1 LNHDA and CDR2 SQIVND (reference sequence). Trimming took 3 bases from V and 2 from J, leaving 14 bases between them. CDR3 size: 16 residues.

V and J are TRBV12-3 or TRBV12-4 and TRBJ2-1; tentatively, D is TRBD2 (6 bases). There are 14 residues in the CDR3. Trimming left V 3 bases short and J 3 bases short, with 9 bases between. The CDR3 protein is CASSFGGIYNEQFF. DNA for the CDR3: TGTGCCAGCAGTTTCGGCGGGATCTACAATGAGCAGTTCTTC.

V usage is TRBV20-1 and J usage is TRBJ2-1, with D possibly TRBD2 on 6 matching bases. V lost 0 bases, J lost 5 bases, and 11 bases lay in between. Germline V gene data show CDR1 as DFQATT and CDR2 as SNEGSKA (reference sequence). The CDR3 contains 14 residues. The CDR3 sequence is CSARDAGLHNEQFF. CDR3 sequence (DNA): TGCAGTGCTAGAGATGCGGGACTCCACAATGAGCAGTTCTTC.

V usage is TRBV20-1 and J usage is TRBJ2-7; D ambiguous. This CDR3 spans 14 amino acids. Germline V CDR1 and CDR2: DFQATT, SNEGSKA (reference sequence). Between the trimmed V and J ends, which lost 0 bases and 5 bases, there was a span of 14 bases. The CDR3 sequence: CSARDLLRLHEQYF. The CDR3 region has the DNA TGCAGTGCTAGAGATCTTTTGAGGCTTCACGAGCAGTACTTC.